This entry features one T cell receptor beta chain sequence. Its antigen is still unknown. After removal of 8 bases from V and 8 bases from J, the junction contained 8 bases not matched to a gene. The germline V gene encodes CDR1 SNHLY and CDR2 FYNNEI. This CDR3 spans 13 amino acids. The data were taken from a study of long-term antiretroviral therapy in people with HIV. Study-level results: Pre-ART clonal expansions dominated every time point's repertoire. Increased diversity was seen after ART, yet it remained lower than in transplant donor controls.

Sequencing used immunoSEQ v3.0 at survey level. Here immunoSEQ multiplex PCR was the method, and the copy in TCRdb shows in-frame clones only, minus some. This table has around 28,000 clones, approximately 93% appearing once. The material sequenced was unsorted PBMCs, taken 3.1 years after starting antiretroviral therapy. The rearrangement joins TRBV2 to TRBJ2-1, with 8 positions matching TRBD2. This TCR came from a man between 18 and 35 years old with HIV. The CDR3 DNA follows: TGTGCCAGCTGCTCCGGGACTAGAGATGAGCAGTTCTTC. Amino acid sequence: CASCSGTRDEQFF.